This T cell receptor (beta chain) was identified in a study of CD8+ T cells in alopecia areata. Study-wide background: Treated patients were dosed with oral tofacitinib, taking 5 to 10 mg twice daily. Study observations and caveats: Tofacitinib significantly brought down scalp clonality and expanded CD8+ clones among top 100. The study found TCR sharing across patients less clear than in mice, possibly for HLA reasons. Researchers say the link of baseline CD8+ expansion to response remains uncertain, with one nonresponder.

Treatment given: oral pan-JAK inhibitor, 5-10 mg twice daily. Extracted RNA was reverse transcribed, and the resulting cDNA served as sequencing template. This table comes from immunoSEQ multiplex PCR, and its TCRdb copy is limited to in-frame clones, with some not included. The sample carries 100,000 to 150,000 clones, around 60% recorded once. Germline CDR1 is SNHLY and CDR2 is FYNNEI. Trimming took 7 bases from V and 1 from J, leaving 10 bases between them. The CDR3 is 13 residues long. About this clone itself: Its antigen is unknown.

The receptor was isolated from a human donor with alopecia areata. The J gene is TRBJ1-1, the V gene TRBV2; no clear D gene. Sequenced material: CD4+ T cells sorted from blood, taken at week 4, from a patient treated with tofacitinib. CDR3 nucleotide sequence: TGTGCCAGCAAGCGGGGTCGGAACACTGAAGCTTTCTTT. It translates to CASKRGRNTEAFF.